One and the same sample provided the 18 T cell receptor beta chains below, sequenced in a study of T cell responses to AZD1222 COVID-19 vaccine (dated by TCRdb to 2020 to 2022). Library preparation used the immunoSEQ multiplex PCR assay. The table comes from immuneACCESS by way of TCRdb, which keeps in-frame sequences with V and J called. Part of the clones is missing from these tables; in studies checked, under half for an unresolved V gene and the rest for unknown reasons. This sample lists over 110,000 clones; 80% to 90% were detected once. The top ten clones comprise 1.5% to 2% of the sample. The time point label corresponds to: baseline before first vaccination. This material consisted of peripheral blood, taken on day 0 of AZD1222 vaccination. The origin of the receptors is an adult in good health.

The chain combines TRBV7-9 with TRBJ1-2, with TRBD1 matching over 11 bases. The V segment lost 1 base and the J segment 3 bases; nucleotides outside the gene matches: 4. CDR1 SEHNR and CDR2 FQNEAQ come from the germline V gene (reference sequence). The CDR3 consists of 16 residues. CDR3 bases: TGTGCCAGCAGCTTAGGAGGGACAGGGGGGCACTATGGCTACACCTTC. Protein: CASSLGGTGGHYGYTF.

This chain joins TRBV30 and TRBJ2-3, with D perhaps given as TRBD1 or TRBD2 (5 bases each). Germline V lookup: CDR1 GTSNPN, CDR2 SVGIG (reference sequence). Trimming took 2 bases from V and 5 from J, leaving 8 bases between them. The CDR3 runs to 12 residues. The DNA for the CDR3 is TGTGCCTGGAGTACGGGACGAGATACGCAGTATTTT. Translating gives CAWSTGRDTQYF.

V usage is TRBV14 and J usage is TRBJ2-1, with a tentative D call TRBD1 (6 bases). CDR3 length: 16 residues. Germline CDR1 reads SGHDN; CDR2 reads FVKESK. V shed 2 bases and J shed 1 base, with 12 bases lying between them. The chain's CDR3 is CASSQQGLLSYNEQFF. As DNA, the CDR3 is TGTGCCAGCAGCCAACAGGGGCTTCTTTCCTACAATGAGCAGTTCTTC.

The J gene is TRBJ2-7, the V gene TRBV12-3 or TRBV12-4; tentatively, D is TRBD1 (6 bases). This CDR3 has 13 residues. Trimming took 1 base from V and 4 from J, leaving 8 bases between them. CDR3 DNA: TGTGCCAGCAGTTTAGTCAGGGGATACGAGCAGTACTTC. This sequence encodes CASSLVRGYEQYF.

The V gene is TRBV7-2, the J gene TRBJ1-1, with 7 bases that match TRBD1. V was clipped by 2 bases and J by 1 base; unmatched bases: 4. Per germline, CDR1 SGHTA and CDR2 FQGNSA. CDR3 length: 15 residues. The CDR3 reads CASSLRDRANTEAFF. The CDR3 coding sequence is TGTGCCAGCAGCTTACGAGACAGGGCGAACACTGAAGCTTTCTTT.

CDR3 nucleotide sequence: TGTGCCACCAGCAGATCGGGGAATGTCCAACCCATTCAGTACTTC. It encodes CATSRSGNVQPIQYF. This chain uses TRBV15 with TRBJ2-4; maybe TRBD2 (5 bases). This CDR3 region has 15 residues. Germline assignment: CDR1 LNHNV and CDR2 YYDKDF (reference sequence). V lost 2 bases, J lost 9 bases, and 17 bases lay in between.

This clone was counted only a few times. J is TRBJ1-6 and V is TRBV7-9; D unclear. The germline gives CDR1 SEHNR, CDR2 FQNEAQ (reference sequence). Between the trimmed V and J ends, which lost 1 base and 10 bases, there was a span of 8 bases. This CDR3 has 13 residues. CDR3 loop: CASSLESASPLHF. DNA for the CDR3: TGTGCCAGCAGCTTAGAGTCGGCCTCACCCCTCCACTTT.

The chain employs TRBV11-2 and TRBJ1-1; no clear D. The CDR3 loop spans 18 amino acids. V was shortened by 1 base and J by 1 base, with 19 bases between the two germline ends. CDR1 and CDR2 (germline): SGHAT, FQNNGV. CDR3 DNA: TGTGCCAGCAGCTTAGTAGGACGGGTATCTAGTCGGAACACTGAAGCTTTCTTT. This gives the protein CASSLVGRVSSRNTEAFF.

This clone has just one count. The V and J genes are TRBV7-9 and TRBJ1-5, with D maybe TRBD1 (5 bases). Between the trimmed V and J ends, which lost 4 bases and 6 bases, there was a span of 13 bases. The CDR3 consists of 14 residues. Germline values: CDR1 SEHNR, CDR2 FQNEAQ (reference sequence). CDR3 in DNA: TGTGCCAGCAGCTCCCGGGGGACTGGTCAGCCCCAGCATTTT. It yields the protein CASSSRGTGQPQHF.

The chain carries TRBV11-2 and TRBJ2-1; unclear D gene. Germline CDR1 SGHAT, CDR2 FQNNGV. Trimming stripped 1 base from V and 7 bases from J, with 11 bases between. The CDR3 has 14 amino acids. CDR3 nucleotides: TGTGCCAGCAGCTTAGCGGGCACTGGGAATGAGCAGTTCTTC. It yields the protein CASSLAGTGNEQFF. The whole variable domain, filled in from reference TRBV11-2 and TRBJ2-1, reads EAGVAQSPRYKIIEKRQSVAFWCNPISGHATLYWYQQILGQGPKLLIQFQNNGVVDDSQLPKDRFSAERLKGVDSTLKIQPAKLEDSAVYLCASSLAGTGNEQFFGPGTRLTVL.

The V call is TRBV4-1, the J call TRBJ1-5, with no clear D. The CDR3 is 14 residues long. Trimming removed 5 bases from V and 4 bases from J, with 12 bases in between. Germline V CDR1 and CDR2: MGHRA, YSYEKL. Written as DNA, the CDR3 is TGCGCCAGCAGCTCCGGGTTGGGGAATCAGCCCCAGCATTTT. Its protein is CASSSGLGNQPQHF.

The rearrangement joins TRBV4-1 to TRBJ2-5; 9 nucleotides line up with TRBD1. CDR3 length equals 15 residues. Germline V gene sequence: CDR1 MGHRA, CDR2 YSYEKL. The V segment lost 1 base and the J segment 1 base; nucleotides outside the gene matches: 1. The CDR3 sequence is CASSQGDRVQETQYF. The DNA for the CDR3 is TGCGCCAGCAGCCAAGGGGACAGGGTCCAAGAGACCCAGTACTTC.

This clone was seen ten or more times. This chain connects TRBV6-4 to TRBJ2-5, with 9 positions matching TRBD1. The CDR3 extends over 18 amino acids. V was clipped by 0 bases and J by 5 bases; unmatched bases: 13. Germline assignment: CDR1 MRHNA and CDR2 SNTAGT. The DNA of the CDR3 is TGTGCCAGCAGTGACTCGAGGAAAGGACAGGGGTCAAAGGAGACCCAGTACTTC. Its translation is CASSDSRKGQGSKETQYF.

The chain couples TRBV28 to TRBJ1-5, with D possibly matching TRBD1 (5 bases). V was cut by 5 bases and J by 6 bases, with 11 bases left in between. The CDR3 is made up of 13 amino acids. From germline, CDR1 is MDHEN and CDR2 SYDVKM. CDR3 DNA: TGTGCCAGCAGTGGGCAGGGCGGTCAGCCCCAGCATTTT. Translation: CASSGQGGQPQHF.

The V call is TRBV5-1, the J call TRBJ2-1; D is possibly TRBD1 or TRBD2 (5 bases each). V was shortened by 4 bases and J by 5 bases, with 13 bases between the two germline ends. Germline CDR1 and CDR2: SGHRS and YFSETQ. This CDR3 is 14 amino acids long. CDR3 loop: CASSKWDGNNEQFF. In DNA form, the CDR3 reads TGCGCCAGCAGCAAATGGGACGGGAACAATGAGCAGTTCTTC.

CDR3 region: CARTPLASGNTIYF. The CDR3 nucleotides read TGTGCCAGAACCCCATTGGCCTCTGGAAACACCATATATTTT. The J gene is TRBJ1-3, the V gene TRBV5-3; D ambiguous. TRBV5-3 qualifies as an ORF whose function is uncertain. The CDR3 sequence is 14 residues long. Trimming left V 6 bases short and J 0 bases short, with 10 bases between.

The chain carries TRBV7-9 and TRBJ1-2, with no clear D. V lost 3 bases, J lost 8 bases, and 10 bases lay in between. The CDR3 is made up of 12 amino acids. Germline loops: CDR1 SEHNR, CDR2 FQNEAQ (reference sequence). The CDR3 loop is CASSFPPQGYTF. The CDR3 nucleotides are TGTGCCAGCAGCTTCCCTCCCCAGGGCTACACCTTC. The entire variable domain, with the rest obtained from reference TRBV7-9 and TRBJ1-2, is as follows: DTGVSQNPRHKITKRGQNVTFRCDPISEHNRLYWYRQTLGQGPEFLTYFQNEAQLEKSRLLSDRFSAERPKGSFSTLEIQRTEQGDSAMYLCASSFPPQGYTFGSGTRLTVV.

This clone was seen a single time. The rearrangement links TRBV29-1 to TRBJ1-1, with 8 bases that match TRBD1. Trimming at V came to 5 bases and at J to 6 bases, leaving 5 bases not matched to a gene. CDR3 length: 12 amino acids. The germline V gene encodes CDR1 SQVTM and CDR2 ANQGSEA. The CDR3: CSVSDRVAEAFF. The CDR3, as DNA: TGCAGCGTTTCGGACAGGGTGGCTGAAGCTTTCTTT.